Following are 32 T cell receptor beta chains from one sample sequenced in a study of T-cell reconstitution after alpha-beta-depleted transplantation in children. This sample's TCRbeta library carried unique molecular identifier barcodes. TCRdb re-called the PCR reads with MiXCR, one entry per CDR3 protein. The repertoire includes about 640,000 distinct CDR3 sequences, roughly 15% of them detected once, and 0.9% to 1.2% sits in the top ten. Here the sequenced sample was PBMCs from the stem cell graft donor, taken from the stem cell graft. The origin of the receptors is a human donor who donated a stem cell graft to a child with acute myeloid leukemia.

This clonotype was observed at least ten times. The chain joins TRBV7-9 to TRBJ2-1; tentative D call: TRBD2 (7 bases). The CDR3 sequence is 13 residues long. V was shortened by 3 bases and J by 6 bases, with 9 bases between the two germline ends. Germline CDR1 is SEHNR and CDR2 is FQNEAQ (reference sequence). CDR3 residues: CASSLGGPNEQFF. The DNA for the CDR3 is TGTGCCAGCAGCTTGGGGGGGCCCAATGAGCAGTTCTTC.

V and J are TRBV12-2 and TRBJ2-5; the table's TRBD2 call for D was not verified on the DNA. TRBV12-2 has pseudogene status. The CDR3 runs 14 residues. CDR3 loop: CASRARDFEETQYF. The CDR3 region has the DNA TGTGCAAGTCGCGCCCGGGACTTCGAAGAGACCCAGTACTTC.

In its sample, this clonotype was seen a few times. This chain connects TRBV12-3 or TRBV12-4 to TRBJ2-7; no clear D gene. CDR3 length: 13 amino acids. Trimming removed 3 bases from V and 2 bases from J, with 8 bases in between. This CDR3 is CASSFPPPYEQYF. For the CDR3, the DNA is TGTGCCAGCAGTTTCCCCCCCCCCTACGAGCAGTACTTC.

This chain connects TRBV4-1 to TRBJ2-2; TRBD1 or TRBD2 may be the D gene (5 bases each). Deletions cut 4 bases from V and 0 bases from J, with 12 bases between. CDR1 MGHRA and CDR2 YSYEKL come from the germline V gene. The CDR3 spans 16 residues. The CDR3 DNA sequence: TGCGCCAGCAGCCCTAGGGGAGCCCCGAACACCGGGGAGCTGTTTTTT. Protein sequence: CASSPRGAPNTGELFF.

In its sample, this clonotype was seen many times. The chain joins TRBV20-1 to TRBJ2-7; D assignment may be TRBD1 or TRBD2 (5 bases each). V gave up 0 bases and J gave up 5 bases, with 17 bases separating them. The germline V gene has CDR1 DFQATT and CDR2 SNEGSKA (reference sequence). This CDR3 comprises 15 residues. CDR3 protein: CSARDLLGPLDEQYF. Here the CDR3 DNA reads TGCAGTGCTAGAGATCTCCTGGGACCGCTGGACGAGCAGTACTTC.

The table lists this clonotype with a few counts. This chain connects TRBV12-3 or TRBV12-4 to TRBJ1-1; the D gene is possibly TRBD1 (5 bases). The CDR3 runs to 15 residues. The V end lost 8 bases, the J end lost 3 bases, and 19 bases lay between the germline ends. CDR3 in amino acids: CASSRGGTKDTEAFF. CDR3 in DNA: TGTGCCAGCTCCCGGGGGGGAACGAAGGACACTGAAGCTTTCTTT.

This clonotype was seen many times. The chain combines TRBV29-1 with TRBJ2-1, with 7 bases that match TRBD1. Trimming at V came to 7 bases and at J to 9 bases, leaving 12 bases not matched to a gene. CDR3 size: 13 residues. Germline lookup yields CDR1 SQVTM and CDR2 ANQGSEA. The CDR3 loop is CSGRGQVDGEQFF. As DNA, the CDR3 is TGCAGCGGAAGGGGGCAGGTTGACGGTGAGCAGTTCTTC.

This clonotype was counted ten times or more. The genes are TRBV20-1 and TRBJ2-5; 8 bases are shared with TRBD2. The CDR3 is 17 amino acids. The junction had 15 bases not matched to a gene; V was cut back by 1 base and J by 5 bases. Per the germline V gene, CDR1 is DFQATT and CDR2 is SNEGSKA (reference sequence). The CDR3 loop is CSARGPVAGSLVETQYF. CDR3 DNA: TGCAGTGCTAGAGGGCCCGTAGCGGGGAGTTTAGTGGAGACCCAGTACTTC.

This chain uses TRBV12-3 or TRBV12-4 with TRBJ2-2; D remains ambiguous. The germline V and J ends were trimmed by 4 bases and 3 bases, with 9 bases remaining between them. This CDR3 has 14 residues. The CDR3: CASSYLTHTGELFF. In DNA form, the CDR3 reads TGTGCCAGCAGTTACCTGACACACACCGGGGAGCTGTTTTTT.

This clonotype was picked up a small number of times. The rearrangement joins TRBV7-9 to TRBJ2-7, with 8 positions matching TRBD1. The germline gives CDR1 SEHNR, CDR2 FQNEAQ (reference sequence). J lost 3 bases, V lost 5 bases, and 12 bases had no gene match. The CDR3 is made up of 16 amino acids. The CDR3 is CASSPYRTGKDYEQYV. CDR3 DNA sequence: TGTGCCAGCAGCCCCTATCGGACAGGGAAGGACTACGAGCAGTACGTC.

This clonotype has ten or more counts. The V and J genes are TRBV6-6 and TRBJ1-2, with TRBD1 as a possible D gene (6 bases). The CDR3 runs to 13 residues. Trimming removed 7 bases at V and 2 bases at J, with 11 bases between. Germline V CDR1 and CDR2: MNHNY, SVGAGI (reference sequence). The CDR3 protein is CASTRTANYGYTF. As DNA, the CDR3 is TGTGCCAGCACAAGGACAGCAAACTATGGCTACACCTTC.

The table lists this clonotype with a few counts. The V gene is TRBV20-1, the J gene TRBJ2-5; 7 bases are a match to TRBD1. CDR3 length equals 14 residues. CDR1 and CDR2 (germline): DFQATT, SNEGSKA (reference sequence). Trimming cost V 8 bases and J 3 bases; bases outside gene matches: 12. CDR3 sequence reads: CSCPQPTGKETQYF. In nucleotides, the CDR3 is TGCAGTTGTCCTCAACCGACAGGGAAAGAGACCCAGTACTTC.

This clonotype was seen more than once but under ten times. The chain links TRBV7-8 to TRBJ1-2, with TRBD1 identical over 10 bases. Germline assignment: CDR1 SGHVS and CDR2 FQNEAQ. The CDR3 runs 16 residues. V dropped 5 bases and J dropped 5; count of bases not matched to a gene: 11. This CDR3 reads CASSLRTDRGGYGYTF. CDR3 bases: TGTGCCAGCAGCCTACGAACGGACAGGGGGGGTTATGGCTACACCTTC.

CDR3 nucleotide sequence: TGTGCCAGCAGCGGCGCGGAAGACGAGCAGTACTTC. Translating gives CASSGAEDEQYF. The J gene is TRBJ2-7, the V gene TRBV11-3; D call uncertain. V was shortened by 5 bases and J by 5 bases, with 10 bases between the two germline ends. CDR1 and CDR2 from the germline V gene are SGHNT and YENEEA. The CDR3 runs 12 residues.

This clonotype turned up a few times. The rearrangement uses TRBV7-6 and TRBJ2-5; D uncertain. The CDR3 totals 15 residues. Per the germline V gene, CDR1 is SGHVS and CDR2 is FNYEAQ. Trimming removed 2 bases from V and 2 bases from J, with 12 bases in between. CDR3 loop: CASSLRSARQETQYF. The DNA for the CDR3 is TGTGCCAGCAGCTTAAGGTCAGCGAGGCAAGAGACCCAGTACTTC.

The CDR3, as DNA: TGCGCCAGCAGCCAAGAAACAGGCCACAATGAGCAGTTCTTC. It codes for CASSQETGHNEQFF. The chain uses TRBV4-3 and TRBJ2-1; maybe TRBD1 (5 bases). V shed 0 bases and J shed 5 bases, with 8 bases lying between them. In germline, CDR1 is LGHNA, CDR2 YSLEER. This CDR3 region has 14 residues.

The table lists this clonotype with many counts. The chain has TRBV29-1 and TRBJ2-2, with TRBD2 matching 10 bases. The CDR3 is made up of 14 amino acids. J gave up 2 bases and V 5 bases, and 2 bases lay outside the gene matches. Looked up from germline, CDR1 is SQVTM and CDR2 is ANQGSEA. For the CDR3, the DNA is TGCAGCGTTCGGACTAGCGGAAACACCGGGGAGCTGTTTTTT. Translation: CSVRTSGNTGELFF.

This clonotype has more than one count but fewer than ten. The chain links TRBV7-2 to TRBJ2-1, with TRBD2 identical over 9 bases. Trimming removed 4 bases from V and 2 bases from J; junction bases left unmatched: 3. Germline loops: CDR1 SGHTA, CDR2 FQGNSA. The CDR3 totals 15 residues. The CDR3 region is CASSSVAGAYNEQFF. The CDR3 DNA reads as TGTGCCAGCAGCTCAGTAGCGGGGGCCTACAATGAGCAGTTCTTC. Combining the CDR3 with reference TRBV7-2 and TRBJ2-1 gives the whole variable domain GAGVSQSPSNKVTEKGKDVELRCDPISGHTALYWYRQSLGQGLEFLIYFQGNSAPDKSGLPSDRFSAERTGGSVSTLTIQRTQQEDSAVYLCASSSVAGAYNEQFFGPGTRLTVL.

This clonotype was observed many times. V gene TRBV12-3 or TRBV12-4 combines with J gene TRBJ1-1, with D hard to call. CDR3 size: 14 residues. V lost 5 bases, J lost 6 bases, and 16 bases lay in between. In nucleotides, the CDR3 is TGTGCCAGCAGTCTCCGGGAGCCGGAACCTGAAGCTTTCTTT. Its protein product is CASSLREPEPEAFF.

CDR3 DNA: TGTGCCACCAGCAGTGAATCTGGTTGGGCCCAAGGGGGAGAGACCCAGTACTTC. Encoded protein: CATSSESGWAQGGETQYF. V usage is TRBV15 and J usage is TRBJ2-5; D might be TRBD1 (6 bases). Looked up from germline, CDR1 is LNHNV and CDR2 is YYDKDF (reference sequence). CDR3 size: 18 residues. Between the trimmed V and J ends, which lost 3 bases and 4 bases, there was a span of 24 bases.

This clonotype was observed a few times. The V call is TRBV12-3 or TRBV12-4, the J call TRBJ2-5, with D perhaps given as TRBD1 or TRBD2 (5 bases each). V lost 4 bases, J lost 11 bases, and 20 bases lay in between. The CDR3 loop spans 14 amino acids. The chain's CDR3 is CASSSGTEPKRQYF. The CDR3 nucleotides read TGTGCCAGCAGTTCGGGGACGGAACCCAAGAGGCAGTACTTC.

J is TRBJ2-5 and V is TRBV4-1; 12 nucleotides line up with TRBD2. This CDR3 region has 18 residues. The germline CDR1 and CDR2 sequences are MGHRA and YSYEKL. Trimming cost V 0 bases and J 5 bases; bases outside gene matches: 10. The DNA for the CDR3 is TGCGCCAGCAGCCAAGAGCCTAGCGGGGGGGCCGTTCATGAGACCCAGTACTTC. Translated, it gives CASSQEPSGGAVHETQYF.

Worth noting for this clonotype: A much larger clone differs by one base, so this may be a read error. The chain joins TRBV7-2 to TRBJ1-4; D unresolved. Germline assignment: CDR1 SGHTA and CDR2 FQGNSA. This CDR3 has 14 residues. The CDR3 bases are TGTGCCAGCAGCTTAGAACCGAGTTCAGAAAAAGTGTTTTTT. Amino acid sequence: CASSLEPSSEKVFF.

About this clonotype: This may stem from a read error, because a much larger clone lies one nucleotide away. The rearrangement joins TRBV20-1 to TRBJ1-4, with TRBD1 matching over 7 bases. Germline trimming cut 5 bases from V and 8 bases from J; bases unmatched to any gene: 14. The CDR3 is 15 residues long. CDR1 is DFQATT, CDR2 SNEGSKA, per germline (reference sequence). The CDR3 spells CSAQKQGKAGEKLFF. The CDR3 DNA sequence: TGCAGTGCTCAGAAACAGGGGAAAGCGGGGGAAAAACTGTTTTTT.

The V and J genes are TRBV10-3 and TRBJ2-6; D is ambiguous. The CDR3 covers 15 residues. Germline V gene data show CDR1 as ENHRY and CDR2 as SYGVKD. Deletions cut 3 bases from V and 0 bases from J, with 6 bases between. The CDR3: CAISDKLSGANVLTF. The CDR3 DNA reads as TGTGCCATCAGTGATAAGCTCTCTGGGGCCAACGTCCTGACTTTC.

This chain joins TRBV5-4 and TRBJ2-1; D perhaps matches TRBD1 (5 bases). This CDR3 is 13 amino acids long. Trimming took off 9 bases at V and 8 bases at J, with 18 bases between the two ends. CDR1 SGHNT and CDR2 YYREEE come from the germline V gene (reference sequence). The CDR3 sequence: CATQLVQGDEQFF. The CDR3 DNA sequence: TGTGCCACCCAGCTTGTTCAAGGGGATGAGCAGTTCTTC. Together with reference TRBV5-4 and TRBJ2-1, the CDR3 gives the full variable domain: ETGVTQSPTHLIKTRGQQVTLRCSSQSGHNTVSWYQQALGQGPQFIFQYYREEENGRGNFPPRFSGLQFPNYSSELNVNALELDDSALYLCATQLVQGDEQFFGPGTRLTVL.

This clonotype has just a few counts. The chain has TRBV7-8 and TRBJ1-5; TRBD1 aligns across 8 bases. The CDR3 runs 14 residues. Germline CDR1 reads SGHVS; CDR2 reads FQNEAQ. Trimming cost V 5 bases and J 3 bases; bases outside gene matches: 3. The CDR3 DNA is TGTGCCAGCAGCGAGGACAGGGCCAATCAGCCCCAGCATTTT. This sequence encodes CASSEDRANQPQHF.

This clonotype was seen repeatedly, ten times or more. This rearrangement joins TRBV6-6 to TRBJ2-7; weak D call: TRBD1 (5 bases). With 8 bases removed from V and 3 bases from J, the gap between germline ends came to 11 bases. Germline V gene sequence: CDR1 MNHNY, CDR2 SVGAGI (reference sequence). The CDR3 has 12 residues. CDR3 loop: CASRQTDYEQYF. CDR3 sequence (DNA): TGTGCCAGCCGCCAGACAGACTACGAGCAGTACTTC.

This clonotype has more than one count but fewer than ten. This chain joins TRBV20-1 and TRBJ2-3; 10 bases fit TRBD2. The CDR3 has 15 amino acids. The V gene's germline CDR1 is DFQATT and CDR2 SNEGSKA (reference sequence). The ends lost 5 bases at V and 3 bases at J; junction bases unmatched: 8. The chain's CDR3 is CSAPAGGPRTDTQYF. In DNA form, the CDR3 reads TGCAGTGCTCCAGCGGGGGGGCCGCGTACAGATACGCAGTATTTT.

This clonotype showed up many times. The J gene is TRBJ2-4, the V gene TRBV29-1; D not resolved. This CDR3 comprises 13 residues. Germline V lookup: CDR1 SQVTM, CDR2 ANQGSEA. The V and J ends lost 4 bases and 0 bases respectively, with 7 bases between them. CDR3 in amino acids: CSVVSVAKNIQYF. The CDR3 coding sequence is TGCAGCGTTGTGTCGGTAGCCAAAAACATTCAGTACTTC.

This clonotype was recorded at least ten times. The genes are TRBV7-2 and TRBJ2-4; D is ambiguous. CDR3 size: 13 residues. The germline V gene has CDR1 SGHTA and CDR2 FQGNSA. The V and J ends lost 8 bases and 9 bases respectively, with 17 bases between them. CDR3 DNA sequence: TGTGCCAGCGGTCCCCTGGTCAATGGCATTCAGTACTTC. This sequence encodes CASGPLVNGIQYF.

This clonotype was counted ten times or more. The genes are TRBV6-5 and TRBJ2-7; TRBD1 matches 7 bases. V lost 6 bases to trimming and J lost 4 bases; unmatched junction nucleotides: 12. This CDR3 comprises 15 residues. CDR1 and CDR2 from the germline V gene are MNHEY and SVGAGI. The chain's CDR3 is CASSHDRDGDYEQYF. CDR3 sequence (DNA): TGTGCCAGCAGCCATGACAGGGATGGGGATTACGAGCAGTACTTC.